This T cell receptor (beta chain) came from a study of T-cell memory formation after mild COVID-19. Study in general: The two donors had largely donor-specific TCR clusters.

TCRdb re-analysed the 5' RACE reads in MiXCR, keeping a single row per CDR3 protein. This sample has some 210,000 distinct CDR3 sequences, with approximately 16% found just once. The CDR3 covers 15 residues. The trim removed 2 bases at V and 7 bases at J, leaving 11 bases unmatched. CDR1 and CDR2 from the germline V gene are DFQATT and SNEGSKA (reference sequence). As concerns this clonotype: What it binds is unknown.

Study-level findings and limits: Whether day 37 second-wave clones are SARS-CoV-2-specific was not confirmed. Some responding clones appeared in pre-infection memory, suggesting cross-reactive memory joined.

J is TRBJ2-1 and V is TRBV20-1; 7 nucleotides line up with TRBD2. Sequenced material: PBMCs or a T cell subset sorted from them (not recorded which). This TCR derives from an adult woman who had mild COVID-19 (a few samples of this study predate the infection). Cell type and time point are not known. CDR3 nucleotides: TGCAGTGCTAGAAACCCCCAGCGGGGTTGGAATGAGCAGTTCTTC. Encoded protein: CSARNPQRGWNEQFF.